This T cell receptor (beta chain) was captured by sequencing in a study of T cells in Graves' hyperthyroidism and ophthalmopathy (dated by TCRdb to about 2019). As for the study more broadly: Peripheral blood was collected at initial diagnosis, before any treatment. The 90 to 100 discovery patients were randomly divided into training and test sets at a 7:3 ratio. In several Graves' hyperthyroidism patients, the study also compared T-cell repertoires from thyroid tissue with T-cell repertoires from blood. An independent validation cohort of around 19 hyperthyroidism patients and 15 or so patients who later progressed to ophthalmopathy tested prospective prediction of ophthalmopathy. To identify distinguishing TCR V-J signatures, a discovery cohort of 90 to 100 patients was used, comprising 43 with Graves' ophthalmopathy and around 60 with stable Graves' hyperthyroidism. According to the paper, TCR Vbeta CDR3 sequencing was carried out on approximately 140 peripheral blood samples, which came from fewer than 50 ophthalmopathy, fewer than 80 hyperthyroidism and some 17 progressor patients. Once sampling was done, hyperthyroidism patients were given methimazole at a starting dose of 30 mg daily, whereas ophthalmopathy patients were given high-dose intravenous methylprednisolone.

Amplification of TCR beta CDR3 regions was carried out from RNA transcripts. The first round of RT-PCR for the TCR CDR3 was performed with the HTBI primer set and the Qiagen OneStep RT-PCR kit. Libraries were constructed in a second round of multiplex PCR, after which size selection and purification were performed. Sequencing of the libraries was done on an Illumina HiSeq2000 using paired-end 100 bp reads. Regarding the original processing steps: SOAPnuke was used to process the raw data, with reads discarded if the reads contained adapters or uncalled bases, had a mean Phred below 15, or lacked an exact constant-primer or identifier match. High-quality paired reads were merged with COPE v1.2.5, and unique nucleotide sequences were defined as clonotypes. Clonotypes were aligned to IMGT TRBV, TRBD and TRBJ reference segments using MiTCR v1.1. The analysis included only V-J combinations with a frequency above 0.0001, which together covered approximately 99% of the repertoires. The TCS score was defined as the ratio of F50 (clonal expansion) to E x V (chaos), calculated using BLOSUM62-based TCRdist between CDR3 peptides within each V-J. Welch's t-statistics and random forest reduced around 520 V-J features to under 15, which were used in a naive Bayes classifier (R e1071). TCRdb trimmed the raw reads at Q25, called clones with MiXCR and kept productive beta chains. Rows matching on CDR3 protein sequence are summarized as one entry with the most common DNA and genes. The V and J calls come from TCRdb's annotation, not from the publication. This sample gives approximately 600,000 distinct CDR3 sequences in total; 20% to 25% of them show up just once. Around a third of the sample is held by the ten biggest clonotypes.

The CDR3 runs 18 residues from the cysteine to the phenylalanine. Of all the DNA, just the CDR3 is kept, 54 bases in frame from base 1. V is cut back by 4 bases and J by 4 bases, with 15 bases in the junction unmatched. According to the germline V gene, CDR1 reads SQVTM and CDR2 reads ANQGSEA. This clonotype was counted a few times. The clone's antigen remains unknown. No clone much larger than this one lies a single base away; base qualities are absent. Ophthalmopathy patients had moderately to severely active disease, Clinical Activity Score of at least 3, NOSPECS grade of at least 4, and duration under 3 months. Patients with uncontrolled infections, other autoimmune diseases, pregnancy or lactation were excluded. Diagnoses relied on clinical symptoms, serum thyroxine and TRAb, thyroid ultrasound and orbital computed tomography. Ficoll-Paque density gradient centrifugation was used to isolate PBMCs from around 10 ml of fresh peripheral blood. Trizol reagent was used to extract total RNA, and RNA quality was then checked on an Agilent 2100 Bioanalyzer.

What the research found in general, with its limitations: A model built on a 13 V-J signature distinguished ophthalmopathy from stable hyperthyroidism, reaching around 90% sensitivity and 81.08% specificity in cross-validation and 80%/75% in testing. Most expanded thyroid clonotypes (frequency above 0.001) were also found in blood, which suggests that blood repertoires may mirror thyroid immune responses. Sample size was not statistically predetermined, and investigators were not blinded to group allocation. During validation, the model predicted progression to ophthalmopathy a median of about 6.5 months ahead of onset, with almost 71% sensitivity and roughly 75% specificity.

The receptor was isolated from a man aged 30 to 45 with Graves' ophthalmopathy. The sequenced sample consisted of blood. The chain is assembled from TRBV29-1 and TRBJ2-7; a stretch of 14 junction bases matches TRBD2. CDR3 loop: CSVAGFVGLAGDIYEQYF. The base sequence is TGCAGCGTTGCGGGGTTTGTGGGACTAGCGGGAGATATTTACGAGCAGTACTTC.